This section outlines one T cell receptor beta chain sequence together with its context. What it binds is not known. The data stem from a study of CD8 T cells in Susac syndrome. After extraction with the RNeasy kit, roughly 0.5 to 1 ug of the RNA was reverse transcribed using random hexamers. A multiplex approach, immunoSEQ multiplex PCR, amplified TCR beta CDR3 across 54 Vbeta and 13 Jbeta. TCRdb re-analysed the immunoSEQ multiplex PCR reads in MiXCR, keeping a single row per CDR3 protein. The table records about 250,000 distinct CDR3 sequences, about 94% of them present only once. Trimming cost V 11 bases and J 9 bases; bases outside gene matches: 9. Per germline, CDR1 MDHEN and CDR2 SYDVKM. The CDR3 is made up of 12 amino acids. Whole-study findings and limits: Individuals included in the TCR sequencing and HLA analysis were acknowledged by the study to be relatively few in number.

TCR beta sequencing covered blood CD8+ and CD4+ T cells. The patients who served as multiple sclerosis controls were treatment-naive and had stable or active relapsing-remitting disease that fulfilled the revised McDonald criteria. The TCR sequence derives from a human donor with multiple sclerosis. The rearrangement links TRBV28 to TRBJ2-7; 11 positions agree with TRBD1. The sample comprised CD4+ T cells from PBMCs. CDR3 protein: CAAGQGAIRQYF. For the CDR3, the DNA is TGTGCCGCCGGACAGGGGGCGATCCGGCAGTACTTC.